Each of the 7 T cell receptor beta chains below was sequenced from the same sample in a study of pediatric ulcerative colitis. Rectal tissue came from one to two pinch biopsies taken at colonoscopy. Produced via immunoSEQ multiplex PCR; TCRdb's table is partial and in-frame only. This sample carries 44,000 or so clones, 78% of them seen once, and the ten largest clones take 3% to 4.5%. The sequenced material came from gut tissue. The source of these receptors is a girl between 5 and 17 years old with moderate ulcerative colitis.

In its sample, this clone was seen once. The gene calls are TRBV6-1 and TRBJ2-5; 8 nucleotides agree with TRBD2. The J segment lost 2 bases and the V segment lost 3 bases, leaving 8 bases of the junction unmatched. The CDR3 is 16 amino acids. Germline-derived CDR1 and CDR2 are MNHNS and SASEGT. In nucleotides, the CDR3 is TGTGCCAGCAGTGATCGGGCTAGCGGGTTACAAGAGACCCAGTACTTC. Residues: CASSDRASGLQETQYF.

J is TRBJ2-5 and V is TRBV4-2; 7 nucleotides agree with TRBD2. After removal of 1 base from V and 2 bases from J, the junction contained 4 bases not matched to a gene. The CDR3 has 15 residues. CDR1 is LGHNA and CDR2 is YNFKEQ in the germline V gene. The chain's CDR3 is CASSQVSSGQETQYF. CDR3 DNA sequence: TGTGCCAGCAGCCAAGTGTCTAGCGGACAAGAGACCCAGTACTTC.

This clone was counted a few times. This chain uses TRBV18 with TRBJ1-1, with 7 bases matching TRBD1. From germline, CDR1 is KGHSH and CDR2 LQKENI. The CDR3 totals 15 residues. The V gene end was trimmed by 5 bases and the J gene end by 10 bases; junction bases not matched to a gene: 16. The CDR3 DNA follows: TGTGCCAGCTCAAACTTTGACAGGGCGGTACTCGGAGCTTTCTTT. This codes for CASSNFDRAVLGAFF.

This clone was observed a handful of times. V and J are TRBV10-1 and TRBJ1-1; D remains ambiguous. V was shortened by 2 bases and J by 9 bases, with 13 bases between the two germline ends. CDR3 size: 13 residues. The germline CDR1 and CDR2 sequences are WNHNN and SYGVQD (reference sequence). The CDR3, as DNA: TGCGCCAGCAGTGAGGACGGAGAGTGGAAAGCTTTCTTT. Its protein product is CASSEDGEWKAFF.

A single count supports this clone. V gene TRBV7-9 combines with J gene TRBJ2-7; no clear D. CDR1 SEHNR and CDR2 FQNEAQ come from the germline V gene (reference sequence). The CDR3 is made up of 12 amino acids. V was cut by 2 bases and J by 4 bases, with 6 bases left in between. The CDR3 DNA sequence: TGTGCCAGCAGCTTATTCAGTTACGAGCAGTACTTC. Protein product: CASSLFSYEQYF.

This clone appeared a single time. The genes are TRBV6-1 and TRBJ1-1; TRBD1 might be the D (5 bases). Germline V gene lookup returns CDR1 MNHNS and CDR2 SASEGT. V lost 4 bases and J 4 bases, leaving 13 bases between the germline ends. This CDR3 has 14 residues. In nucleotides, the CDR3 is TGTGCCAGCAGTGTGGGGGGGAGAATCACTGAAGCTTTCTTT. It translates to CASSVGGRITEAFF.

In this sample, this clone turned up once. Here the CDR3 reads CASSAGEAYEQYF. The DNA of the CDR3 is TGTGCCAGCAGCGCCGGGGAGGCCTACGAGCAGTACTTC. The rearrangement joins TRBV5-8 to TRBJ2-7; weak D call: TRBD2 (6 bases). Germline CDR1 reads SGHTS; CDR2 reads YDEGEE. This CDR3 spans 13 amino acids. Trimming shortened V by 4 bases and J by 2 bases, and 10 bases separated the two germline ends.